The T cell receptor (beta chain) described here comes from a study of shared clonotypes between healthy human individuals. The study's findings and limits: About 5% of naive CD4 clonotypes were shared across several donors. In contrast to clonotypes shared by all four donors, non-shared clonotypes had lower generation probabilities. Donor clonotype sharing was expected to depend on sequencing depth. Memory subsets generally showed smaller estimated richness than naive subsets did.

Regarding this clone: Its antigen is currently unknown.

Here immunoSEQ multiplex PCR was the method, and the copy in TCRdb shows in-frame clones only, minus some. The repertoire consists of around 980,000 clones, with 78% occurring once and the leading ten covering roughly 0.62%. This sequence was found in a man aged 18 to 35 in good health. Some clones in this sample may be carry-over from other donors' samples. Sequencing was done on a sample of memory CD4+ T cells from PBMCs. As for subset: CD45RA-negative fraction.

CDR3 amino acids: CASSNPAGRSGYTF. DNA of the CDR3: TGTGCCAGTAGTAACCCAGCGGGTAGGAGTGGCTACACCTTC. This sequence joins TRBV19 and TRBJ1-2; D unresolved. The CDR3 has 14 amino acids. Trimming shortened V by 4 bases and J by 7 bases, and 16 bases separated the two germline ends. Germline CDR1 LNHDA, CDR2 SQIVND (reference sequence).